These 22 T cell receptor beta chains came from one sample sequenced in a study of blood T cell repertoires in COVID-19. Sequencing used immunoSEQ multiplex PCR; TCRdb keeps in-frame clones, though not all of them. The sample lists 250,000 or so clones, roughly 88% occurring once. The specimen sequenced was PBMCs or T cells enriched from blood (not recorded which). Receptor source: a woman between 40 and 55 years old who had been exposed to COVID-19.

This rearrangement joins TRBV6-7 to TRBJ2-7, with D perhaps TRBD2 (5 bases). TRBV6-7 is treated as an ORF (open reading frame) with a function not yet certain. Trimming cost V 8 bases and J 4 bases, with 18 bases left between them. The CDR3 loop spans 14 amino acids. Here the CDR3 DNA reads TGTGCCAGCGAGACGGGGAAATGGTATTACGAGCAGTACGTC. Its protein is CASETGKWYYEQYV.

The chain combines TRBV29-1 with TRBJ1-3; D call uncertain. Trimming cost V 7 bases and J 1 base, with 11 bases left between them. This CDR3 has 13 amino acids. Germline CDR1 and CDR2: SQVTM and ANQGSEA. The CDR3 nucleotides are TGCAGCGCCTCTCCCTCTTCTGGAAACACCATATATTTT. Its translation is CSASPSSGNTIYF.

The V and J genes are TRBV10-3 and TRBJ1-1; no clear D. CDR3 length: 12 residues. V dropped 10 bases and J dropped 1 base, with 10 bases sitting between them. Per germline, CDR1 ENHRY and CDR2 SYGVKD. DNA for the CDR3: TGTGCCACGCGATATGAGAACACTGAAGCTTTCTTT. It translates to CATRYENTEAFF.

CDR3 sequence reads: CASRRTRENSPLHF. CDR3 DNA sequence: TGTGCCAGCCGACGCACGAGGGAGAATTCACCCCTCCACTTT. The V gene is TRBV2, the J gene TRBJ1-6, with unresolved D. V lost 8 bases and J 7 bases, leaving 15 bases between the germline ends. CDR3 length: 14 residues. The germline V gene has CDR1 SNHLY and CDR2 FYNNEI.

Turning to this clone: The same CDR3 arises from other DNA sequences in this sample as well. V usage is TRBV9 and J usage is TRBJ2-3; TRBD1 agrees at 7 bases. This CDR3 is built from 15 residues. Germline V gene lookup returns CDR1 SGDLS and CDR2 YYNGEE. The junction had 6 bases not matched to a gene; V was cut back by 2 bases and J by 3 bases. CDR3 sequence: CASSVEGARTDTQYF. The CDR3 DNA sequence: TGTGCCAGCAGCGTCGAGGGGGCTCGAACAGATACGCAGTATTTT.

This clone was seen only once. The V gene is TRBV7-2, the J gene TRBJ2-3, with 8 bases fitting TRBD2. This CDR3 is 15 amino acids long. After removal of 3 bases from V and 1 base from J, the junction contained 3 bases not matched to a gene. Germline CDR1 and CDR2: SGHTA and FQGNSA. The CDR3 is CASSFRRGGTDTQYF. CDR3 nucleotides: TGTGCCAGCAGCTTTCGGCGGGGGGGCACAGATACGCAGTATTTT.

This chain joins TRBV27 and TRBJ1-5; possibly TRBD1 for D (5 bases). The CDR3 spans 16 residues. In germline, CDR1 is MNHEY, CDR2 SMNVEV (reference sequence). Deletions cut 4 bases from V and 0 bases from J, with 13 bases between. The DNA for the CDR3 is TGTGCCAGCAGTTACCTCGGGACTTATAGCAATCAGCCCCAGCATTTT. This translates into CASSYLGTYSNQPQHF.

A few counts support this clone. The gene calls are TRBV4-2 and TRBJ2-5, with 7 bases that match TRBD2. Per the germline V gene, CDR1 is LGHNA and CDR2 is YNFKEQ. This CDR3 is 16 amino acids long. The V and J ends lost 2 bases and 5 bases, in that order; junction bases with no gene match: 11. The CDR3 nucleotides read TGTGCCAGCAGCCAACTCGGGACTACCTCGGGGGAGACCCAGTACTTC. It encodes CASSQLGTTSGETQYF.

V is TRBV10-3 and J is TRBJ2-7; D is uncertain. Deletions cut 0 bases from V and 5 bases from J, with 14 bases between. This CDR3 has 15 amino acids. Germline CDR1 is ENHRY and CDR2 is SYGVKD. CDR3 loop: CAISESVAVMDEQYV. The CDR3 bases are TGTGCCATCAGTGAGTCAGTGGCGGTGATGGACGAGCAGTACGTC.

This chain uses TRBV4-2 with TRBJ2-1; 9 nucleotides agree with TRBD1. Germline V lookup: CDR1 LGHNA, CDR2 YNFKEQ. Trimming removed 3 bases from V and 8 bases from J; junction bases left unmatched: 5. The CDR3 has 14 residues. The CDR3 loop reads CASSHGTGYDEQFF. In nucleotides, the CDR3 is TGTGCCAGCAGCCATGGGACAGGGTACGATGAGCAGTTCTTC.

This rearrangement joins TRBV7-9 to TRBJ1-2; D uncertain. The CDR3 length is 14 residues. The germline gives CDR1 SEHNR, CDR2 FQNEAQ (reference sequence). V was clipped by 5 bases and J by 4 bases, with 14 bases between them. The CDR3 is CASSDRGIVYGYTF. DNA of the CDR3: TGTGCCAGCAGCGATAGAGGGATCGTCTATGGCTACACCTTC.

The rearrangement uses TRBV10-3 and TRBJ2-7; a weak D match, TRBD1 (7 bases). Trimming took 4 bases from V and 0 from J, leaving 19 bases between them. Germline CDR1 is ENHRY and CDR2 is SYGVKD. CDR3 length equals 17 residues. The DNA of the CDR3 is TGTGCCATCAGTGCGGGCAGGGGGGAATATTACTCCTACGAGCAGTACGTC. As protein: CAISAGRGEYYSYEQYV.

The chain couples TRBV6-5 to TRBJ1-2, with TRBD1 matching 7 bases. Germline loops: CDR1 MNHEY, CDR2 SVGAGI. V dropped 6 bases and J dropped 7; count of bases not matched to a gene: 8. The CDR3 has 13 amino acids. For the CDR3, the DNA is TGTGCCAGCAGCTCCAACAGGGGTAGTGGCTACACCTTC. As protein: CASSSNRGSGYTF.

This clone showed up just a few times. This rearrangement joins TRBV15 to TRBJ1-3; possible D gene TRBD1, 5 bases. In germline, CDR1 is LNHNV, CDR2 YYDKDF (reference sequence). V was shortened by 6 bases and J by 4 bases, with 10 bases between the two germline ends. The CDR3 runs 13 residues. This CDR3 reads CATRPRGGNTIYF. CDR3 sequence (DNA): TGTGCCACCAGGCCAAGGGGCGGAAACACCATATATTTT.

The rearrangement links TRBV7-9 to TRBJ2-1; 14 bases fit TRBD2. Germline values: CDR1 SEHNR, CDR2 FQNEAQ (reference sequence). This CDR3 has 16 residues. V trimming: 2 bases; J trimming: 7 bases; junction bases outside the gene matches: 4. The CDR3 DNA is TGTGCCAGCAGCTTAACCGGGACTAGCGGGAGTAATGAGCAGTTCTTC. Protein sequence: CASSLTGTSGSNEQFF. Full variable domain (rest looked up from reference TRBV7-9 and TRBJ2-1): DTGVSQNPRHKITKRGQNVTFRCDPISEHNRLYWYRQTLGQGPEFLTYFQNEAQLEKSRLLSDRFSAERPKGSFSTLEIQRTEQGDSAMYLCASSLTGTSGSNEQFFGPGTRLTVL.

CDR3 sequence (DNA): TGTGCCAGCAGTTACTCTTCGGGGGTAGGTGGCTACACCTTC. Residues: CASSYSSGVGGYTF. The rearrangement joins TRBV6-5 to TRBJ1-2; D is perhaps TRBD1 (5 bases). The germline V and J ends were trimmed by 0 bases and 7 bases, with 12 bases remaining between them. CDR3 length equals 14 residues. CDR1 and CDR2 from the germline V gene are MNHEY and SVGAGI.

Only one count was recorded for this clone. This sequence joins TRBV9 and TRBJ1-2; no clear D gene. V was trimmed by 0 bases and J by 3 bases, leaving 9 bases between them. This CDR3 is 14 amino acids long. The V gene's germline CDR1 is SGDLS and CDR2 YYNGEE. CDR3 region: CASSVGGRDYGYTF. Written as DNA, the CDR3 is TGTGCCAGCAGCGTAGGAGGGAGGGACTATGGCTACACCTTC.

The chain has TRBV3-1 (or the pseudogene TRBV3-2) and TRBJ1-1, with D possibly matching TRBD1 (5 bases). This CDR3 is built from 17 residues. Germline V lookup: CDR1 LGHDT, CDR2 YNNKEL (reference sequence). V lost 4 bases, J lost 2 bases, and 20 bases lay in between. CDR3 in DNA: TGTGCCAGCAGCCGCCGGCAGGGAGGAGGGGTCAACACTGAAGCTTTCTTT. Translated, it gives CASSRRQGGGVNTEAFF.

This chain links TRBV11-2 with TRBJ1-2; D remains unclear. The CDR3 length is 15 residues. The V and J ends lost 1 base and 4 bases respectively, with 13 bases between them. Germline V gene data show CDR1 as SGHAT and CDR2 as FQNNGV. The CDR3 loop is CASSLVEGLSYGYTF. For the CDR3, the DNA is TGTGCCAGCAGCTTAGTGGAGGGATTAAGCTATGGCTACACCTTC.

The sample holds a few counts of this clone. The rearrangement links TRBV6-6 to TRBJ1-3; no definite D call. Trimming cost V 5 bases and J 0 bases, with 17 bases left between them. The CDR3 extends over 17 amino acids. CDR1 and CDR2 (germline): MNHNY, SVGAGI (reference sequence). The CDR3 DNA is TGTGCCAGCAGTCGAACCCGTTTTGCCTACTCTGGAAACACCATATATTTT. Its translation: CASSRTRFAYSGNTIYF.

The CDR3 sequence: CASTEHRPSYNEQFF. CDR3 in DNA: TGTGCCAGCACCGAACACCGTCCCTCCTACAATGAGCAGTTCTTC. The gene calls are TRBV2 and TRBJ2-1; D gene unclear. The CDR3 is 15 residues long. Germline lookup yields CDR1 SNHLY and CDR2 FYNNEI. The V end lost 7 bases, the J end lost 0 bases, and 13 bases lay between the germline ends.

This clone was found a few times. The chain couples TRBV5-4 to TRBJ1-2, with TRBD1 as a possible D gene (5 bases). The V end was cut by 2 bases, the J end by 3 bases, with 8 bases between. The CDR3 length is 13 residues. Germline V CDR1 and CDR2: SGHNT, YYREEE (reference sequence). For the CDR3, the DNA is TGTGCCAGCAGCTTATGGGGGGACTATGGCTACACCTTC. It translates to CASSLWGDYGYTF.